This T cell receptor (beta chain) was identified during a study of T cell responses to AZD1222 COVID-19 vaccine. TCRdb keeps only in-frame clones here, not all; method: immunoSEQ multiplex PCR. The sample includes roughly 120,000 clones, roughly 93% of them seen just once. Some second doses came at about 4 weeks and others at about 12 weeks; these were pooled. The CDR3 loop spans 12 amino acids. V was cut by 9 bases and J by 2 bases, with 9 bases left in between. The TCR originated in an adult who received the AZD1222 COVID-19 vaccine. The chain links TRBV12-3 or TRBV12-4 to TRBJ2-3; D gene uncertain. This sample comprised peripheral blood, obtained 28 days after the second AZD1222 dose. The DNA of the CDR3 is TGTGCCAGTCGTGGGAACACAGATACGCAGTATTTT. Protein: CASRGNTDTQYF.